The 27 T cell receptor beta chains presented below share a single source sample, sequenced in a study of cytomegalovirus exposure and HLA in healthy donors. Use of 60 Vbeta and 13 Jbeta primers characterized the PCR. TCRdb's table, derived via immunoSEQ multiplex PCR, lists solely in-frame clones and lacks some. The sample records 95,000 to 150,000 clones, approximately 80% being singletons. Sequenced: PBMCs. Receptors were obtained from a man aged 40-49 years in good health and CMV-seronegative.

The CDR3 sequence is CASTGQGLGEETQYF. CDR3 in DNA: TGTGCCAGCACGGGACAGGGCCTGGGAGAGGAGACCCAGTACTTC. The rearrangement links TRBV5-4 to TRBJ2-5; 9 bases align to TRBD1. This CDR3 spans 15 amino acids. Germline-derived CDR1 and CDR2 are SGHNT and YYREEE (reference sequence). V trimming: 6 bases; J trimming: 5 bases; junction bases outside the gene matches: 11. Variable domain in full (rest from reference TRBV5-4 and TRBJ2-5): ETGVTQSPTHLIKTRGQQVTLRCSSQSGHNTVSWYQQALGQGPQFIFQYYREEENGRGNFPPRFSGLQFPNYSSELNVNALELDDSALYLCASTGQGLGEETQYFGPGTRLLVL.

Only one count was recorded for this clone. V gene TRBV11-2 combines with J gene TRBJ2-5, with D possibly being TRBD2 (7 bases). The CDR3 has 17 amino acids. Germline CDR1 is SGHAT and CDR2 is FQNNGV. Trimming took off 5 bases at V and 5 bases at J, with 24 bases between the two ends. The CDR3 loop reads CASSPAGAPIEKETQYF. In DNA form, the CDR3 reads TGTGCCAGCAGCCCCGCGGGGGCCCCCATTGAGAAGGAGACCCAGTACTTC.

This clone was seen only a few times. The genes are TRBV6-5 and TRBJ1-1, with D hard to call. V was pared by 6 bases and J by 1 base, with 9 bases between. CDR1 and CDR2 (germline): MNHEY, SVGAGI. The CDR3 loop spans 13 amino acids. The CDR3 loop reads CASRKYKNTEAFF. The CDR3 DNA reads as TGTGCCAGCAGAAAGTACAAGAACACTGAAGCTTTCTTT.

V usage is TRBV4-1 and J usage is TRBJ2-1; 10 positions match TRBD2. This CDR3 spans 19 amino acids. V dropped 1 base and J dropped 0; count of bases not matched to a gene: 9. Germline V lookup: CDR1 MGHRA, CDR2 YSYEKL. The CDR3 region is CASSQAPSGGYSSYNEQFF. The CDR3, as DNA: TGCGCCAGCAGCCAAGCCCCTAGCGGGGGCTACAGCTCCTACAATGAGCAGTTCTTC.

This rearrangement joins TRBV6-5 to TRBJ1-1; maybe TRBD1 (6 bases). The CDR3 has 14 residues. Germline V gene lookup returns CDR1 MNHEY and CDR2 SVGAGI. V was trimmed by 6 bases and J by 1 base, leaving 12 bases between them. The CDR3 reads CASSYRTANTEAFF. The CDR3 nucleotides are TGTGCCAGCAGCTATCGGACAGCGAACACTGAAGCTTTCTTT.

The rearrangement joins TRBV28 to TRBJ2-1; TRBD2 agrees at 8 bases. V shed 3 bases and J 4 bases; nucleotides not matched to a gene: 5. The CDR3 consists of 15 residues. Germline values: CDR1 MDHEN, CDR2 SYDVKM. Here the CDR3 reads CASSLGGGRYNEQFF. DNA of the CDR3: TGTGCCAGCAGTTTGGGCGGGGGGCGGTACAATGAGCAGTTCTTC.

The chain combines TRBV2 with TRBJ2-5, with D possibly matching TRBD2 (6 bases). The CDR3 totals 14 residues. Germline-derived CDR1 and CDR2 are SNHLY and FYNNEI. Deletions cut 6 bases from V and 1 base from J, with 12 bases between. The CDR3 DNA sequence: TGTGCCAGCAGCTTGACTAGGGGCCAAGAGACCCAGTACTTC. Its translation: CASSLTRGQETQYF.

The chain employs TRBV7-6 and TRBJ1-1; maybe TRBD1 (6 bases). V lost 5 bases, J lost 3 bases, and 10 bases lay in between. This CDR3 contains 13 residues. The germline V gene has CDR1 SGHVS and CDR2 FNYEAQ. The CDR3 loop reads CASSTPGDTEAFF. CDR3 nucleotides: TGTGCCAGCAGCACCCCAGGGGACACTGAAGCTTTCTTT.

This chain links TRBV5-8 with TRBJ2-7, with TRBD2 as a possible D gene (6 bases). The germline V gene has CDR1 SGHTS and CDR2 YDEGEE. The CDR3 has 11 amino acids. V was clipped by 9 bases and J by 4 bases, with 11 bases between them. CDR3 nucleotide sequence: TGTGCCAACTCCGCGGGGTACGAGCAGTACTTC. Its protein is CANSAGYEQYF.

This clone was counted between two and nine times. The J gene is TRBJ2-2, the V gene TRBV7-2; the match to TRBD2 covers 10 bases. Germline CDR1 SGHTA, CDR2 FQGNSA. The V and J ends lost 7 bases and 4 bases, in that order; junction bases with no gene match: 6. The CDR3 sequence is 15 residues long. CDR3 DNA: TGTGCCAGCACCAGATCTAGCGGGGGCACCGGGGAGCTGTTTTTT. The encoded protein is CASTRSSGGTGELFF.

The CDR3 reads CASSQDFGSTEAFF. In nucleotides, the CDR3 is TGTGCCAGCAGCCAAGATTTCGGGTCCACTGAAGCTTTCTTT. The chain is built from TRBV4-2 and TRBJ1-1, with unresolved D. The germline V gene has CDR1 LGHNA and CDR2 YNFKEQ. The V and J ends lost 0 bases and 4 bases respectively, with 9 bases between them. This CDR3 is built from 14 residues.

The chain combines TRBV7-2 with TRBJ1-1; D remains unclear. V was pared by 7 bases and J by 10 bases, with 25 bases between. Germline CDR1 is SGHTA and CDR2 is FQGNSA. The CDR3 is made up of 15 amino acids. CDR3 amino acids: CASTPGSGRPGGAFF. For the CDR3, the DNA is TGTGCCAGCACCCCCGGGAGTGGGAGGCCAGGCGGAGCTTTCTTT.

The V gene is TRBV21-1, the J gene TRBJ1-2; TRBD1 is the table's D call and was not checked against the DNA. TRBV21-1 is a known pseudogene. The CDR3 consists of 13 residues. The CDR3 nucleotides are TGTAAAGGGCGGACAGGGGCTCTCTATGGCTACACCTTC. This sequence encodes CKGRTGALYGYTF.

The genes are TRBV6-1 and TRBJ1-1; possibly TRBD1 for D (5 bases). V lost 4 bases to trimming and J lost 0 bases, with 9 bases between them. Germline lookup yields CDR1 MNHNS and CDR2 SASEGT. The CDR3 covers 14 residues. The CDR3 protein is CASSAQGMNTEAFF. The CDR3 DNA follows: TGTGCCAGCAGTGCCCAGGGTATGAACACTGAAGCTTTCTTT.

V is TRBV7-9 and J is TRBJ2-7; TRBD1 might be the D (6 bases). The germline V gene encodes CDR1 SEHNR and CDR2 FQNEAQ (reference sequence). The CDR3 contains 14 residues. V gave up 6 bases and J gave up 5 bases, with 17 bases separating them. The CDR3 spells CASRGQGPSHEQYF. DNA of the CDR3: TGTGCCAGCAGGGGGCAGGGGCCAAGTCACGAGCAGTACTTC.

This clone was detected only a few times. The chain joins TRBV5-1 to TRBJ2-7, with D perhaps TRBD2 (5 bases). Germline-derived CDR1 and CDR2 are SGHRS and YFSETQ. The CDR3 consists of 13 residues. With 6 bases removed from V and 0 bases from J, the gap between germline ends came to 10 bases. The CDR3 DNA reads TGCGCCAGCAATCAAGGGAGCTCCTACGAGCAGTACTTC. The encoded protein is CASNQGSSYEQYF.

This chain connects TRBV7-2 to TRBJ2-3; 9 positions agree with TRBD1. The CDR3 sequence is 16 residues long. The junction had 9 bases not matched to a gene; V was cut back by 5 bases and J by 3 bases. Looked up from germline, CDR1 is SGHTA and CDR2 is FQGNSA. For the CDR3, the DNA is TGTGCCAGCAGCATTCTTGGACAGGGGAGTACAGATACGCAGTATTTT. This translates into CASSILGQGSTDTQYF.

The rearrangement joins TRBV5-1 to TRBJ1-1, with TRBD1 as a possible D gene (5 bases). Trimming removed 4 bases at V and 0 bases at J, with 10 bases between. Germline-derived CDR1 and CDR2 are SGHRS and YFSETQ. This CDR3 has 14 residues. This CDR3 is CASSPDTLNTEAFF. In nucleotides, the CDR3 is TGCGCCAGCAGCCCGGACACTTTGAACACTGAAGCTTTCTTT.

This clone was observed a few times. CDR3: CASSWGDGASYEQYF. The CDR3 DNA sequence: TGTGCCAGCAGCTGGGGGGACGGCGCTTCCTACGAGCAGTACTTC. V and J are TRBV7-2 and TRBJ2-7, with a weak D call TRBD2 (6 bases). V lost 4 bases and J lost 1, with 14 bases in between. The CDR3 is 15 amino acids. The germline gives CDR1 SGHTA, CDR2 FQGNSA.

There are a few counts of this clone. The chain has TRBV7-8 and TRBJ1-2; TRBD1 matches 11 bases. V shed 8 bases and J 2 bases; nucleotides not matched to a gene: 7. The CDR3 runs 15 residues. Germline V CDR1 and CDR2: SGHVS, FQNEAQ. This CDR3 is CASSGQGAINYGYTF. The CDR3, as DNA: TGTGCCAGCTCCGGACAGGGGGCCATAAACTATGGCTACACCTTC.

The J gene is TRBJ1-1, the V gene TRBV29-1; the D is unclear. Trimming shortened V by 3 bases and J by 0 bases, and 5 bases separated the two germline ends. Germline values: CDR1 SQVTM, CDR2 ANQGSEA. This CDR3 contains 12 residues. The CDR3 loop is CSVDGLNTEAFF. In DNA, the CDR3 is TGCAGCGTTGATGGCCTGAACACTGAAGCTTTCTTT.

The rearrangement links TRBV19 to TRBJ2-5, with a possible D match to TRBD2 (5 bases). Germline V gene lookup returns CDR1 LNHDA and CDR2 SQIVND (reference sequence). Trimming pared 4 bases from V and 11 bases from J, leaving 23 bases between. This CDR3 has 15 amino acids. In DNA, the CDR3 is TGTGCCAGTAGTACCTCCATCGACCAGGTGAGGGAGCAGTACTTC. Its protein is CASSTSIDQVREQYF.

The chain carries TRBV6-5 and TRBJ2-5, with 10 bases identical to TRBD2. With V trimmed by 4 bases and J by 4 bases, 9 bases remained unmatched. Germline assignment: CDR1 MNHEY and CDR2 SVGAGI. The CDR3 runs 16 residues. In DNA form, the CDR3 reads TGTGCCAGCAGTTTACAGCGGGGGGGCCGGGGAGAGACCCAGTACTTC. This gives the protein CASSLQRGGRGETQYF.

The chain links TRBV7-7 to TRBJ1-6; D is ambiguous. Germline V gene lookup returns CDR1 SSHAT and CDR2 FNYEAQ (reference sequence). This CDR3 has 14 residues. V dropped 3 bases and J dropped 5 bases, with 8 bases sitting between them. CDR3 bases: TGTGCCAGCAGCTTGGGCGGGAATAATTCACCCCTCCACTTT. Residues: CASSLGGNNSPLHF.

The genes are TRBV7-2 and TRBJ1-5; D is undetermined. The CDR3 has 13 residues. Trimming removed 1 base at V and 7 bases at J, with 8 bases between. Germline V gene sequence: CDR1 SGHTA, CDR2 FQGNSA. The CDR3 DNA follows: TGTGCCAGCAGCTTAGATGGGCGCCAGCCCCAGCATTTT. It codes for CASSLDGRQPQHF.

The sample holds a few counts of this clone. The V and J genes are TRBV19 and TRBJ2-2; TRBD1 matches 10 bases. Unmatched junction bases numbered 8, after V lost 3 bases and J lost 7 bases. The CDR3 contains 16 residues. Germline V gene data show CDR1 as LNHDA and CDR2 as SQIVND (reference sequence). CDR3 amino acids: CASSMGQGLYSGELFF. CDR3 sequence (DNA): TGTGCCAGTAGTATGGGACAGGGGCTTTATAGCGGGGAGCTGTTTTTT.

This clone was seen a single time. The chain uses TRBV29-1 and TRBJ1-4; D gene uncertain. Germline V gene sequence: CDR1 SQVTM, CDR2 ANQGSEA. V lost 0 bases to trimming and J lost 8 bases, with 13 bases between them. This CDR3 has 14 residues. The DNA of the CDR3 is TGCAGCGTTGAAGATCCTAGCGGGAGGGAAAAACTGTTTTTT. Translating gives CSVEDPSGREKLFF.